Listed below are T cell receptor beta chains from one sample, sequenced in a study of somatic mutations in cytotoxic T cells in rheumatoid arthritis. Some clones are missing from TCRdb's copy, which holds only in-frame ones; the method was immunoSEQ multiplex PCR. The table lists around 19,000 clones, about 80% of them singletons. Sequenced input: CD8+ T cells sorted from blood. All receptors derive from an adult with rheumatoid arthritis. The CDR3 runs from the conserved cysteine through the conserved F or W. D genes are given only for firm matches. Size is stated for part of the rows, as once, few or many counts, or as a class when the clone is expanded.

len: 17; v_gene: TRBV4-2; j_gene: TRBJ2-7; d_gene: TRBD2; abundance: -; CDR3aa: CASSEEGVSGGSYEQYF; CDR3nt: TGTGCCAGCAGCGAGGAGGGTGTCAGCGGGGGTTCCTACGAGCAGTACTTC
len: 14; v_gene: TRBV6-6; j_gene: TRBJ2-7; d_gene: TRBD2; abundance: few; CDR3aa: CASSYGLASYEQYF; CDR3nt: TGTGCCAGCAGTTACGGACTAGCGTCCTACGAGCAGTACTTC
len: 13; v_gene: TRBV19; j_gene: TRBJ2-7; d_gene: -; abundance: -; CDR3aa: CASSIGGALEQHF; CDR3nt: TGTGCCAGTAGTATAGGAGGGGCTCTCGAGCAGCACTTC
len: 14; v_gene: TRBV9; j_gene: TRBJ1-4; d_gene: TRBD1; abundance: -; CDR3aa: CASSVGTGNEKLFF; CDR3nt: TGTGCCAGCAGCGTGGGGACAGGGAATGAAAAACTGTTTTTT
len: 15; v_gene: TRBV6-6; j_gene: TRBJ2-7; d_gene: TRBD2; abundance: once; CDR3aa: CASSPPAGDRYEQYF; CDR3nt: TGTGCCAGCAGTCCCCCCGCGGGAGATAGGTACGAGCAGTACTTC
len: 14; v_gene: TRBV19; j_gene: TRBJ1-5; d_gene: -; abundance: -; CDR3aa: CASRIGQHNQPQHF; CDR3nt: TGTGCCAGTAGGATCGGACAGCACAATCAGCCCCAGCATTTT
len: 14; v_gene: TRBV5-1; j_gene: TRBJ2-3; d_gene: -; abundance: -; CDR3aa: CASSMELEADTQYF; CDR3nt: TGCGCCAGCAGCATGGAGTTGGAGGCAGATACGCAGTATTTT
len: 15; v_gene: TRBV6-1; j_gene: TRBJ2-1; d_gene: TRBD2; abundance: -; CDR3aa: CASSELAGGYNEQFF; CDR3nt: TGTGCCAGCAGTGAACTAGCGGGGGGGTACAATGAGCAGTTCTTC
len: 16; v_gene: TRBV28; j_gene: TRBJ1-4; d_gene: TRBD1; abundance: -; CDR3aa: CASSLTNRGNNEKLFF; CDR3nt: TGTGCCAGCAGTTTAACTAACAGGGGGAATAATGAAAAACTGTTTTTT
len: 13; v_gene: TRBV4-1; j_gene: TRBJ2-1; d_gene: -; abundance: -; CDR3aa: CASSQPTGGEQFF; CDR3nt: TGCGCCAGCAGCCAACCGACGGGTGGGGAGCAGTTCTTC
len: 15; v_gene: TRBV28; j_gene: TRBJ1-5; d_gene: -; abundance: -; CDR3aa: CASSFHGHQEGPQHF; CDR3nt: TGTGCCAGCAGTTTCCACGGGCATCAAGAGGGGCCCCAGCATTTT
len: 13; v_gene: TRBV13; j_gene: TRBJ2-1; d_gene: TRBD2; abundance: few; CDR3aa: CASSSGLDNEQFF; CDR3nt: TGTGCCAGCAGCTCGGGACTAGACAATGAGCAGTTCTTC
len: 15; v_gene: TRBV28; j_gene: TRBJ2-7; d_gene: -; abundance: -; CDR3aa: CASSYRGPKRYEQYF; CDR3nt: TGTGCCAGCAGTTACCGGGGTCCTAAGCGGTACGAGCAGTACTTC
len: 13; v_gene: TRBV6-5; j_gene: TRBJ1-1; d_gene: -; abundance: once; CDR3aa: CASSYGGNTEAFF; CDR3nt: TGTGCCAGCAGTTACGGGGGGAACACTGAAGCTTTCTTT
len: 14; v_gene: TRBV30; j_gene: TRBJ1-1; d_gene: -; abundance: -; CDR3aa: CAWTIQGMNTEAFF; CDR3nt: TGTGCCTGGACTATACAGGGTATGAACACTGAAGCTTTCTTT